A single sample is the source of the 9 T cell receptor beta chains below, sequenced in a study of blood T cell repertoires in COVID-19. Here immunoSEQ multiplex PCR was the method, and the copy in TCRdb shows in-frame clones only, minus some. This table has about 300,000 clones, roughly nine tenths appearing once. Source material: peripheral blood. The receptors stem from a man aged 18-30 years who had recovered from COVID-19.

The chain combines TRBV2 with TRBJ1-5, with D possibly being TRBD1 (6 bases). This CDR3 has 13 residues. The germline gives CDR1 SNHLY, CDR2 FYNNEI. Trimming removed 4 bases at V and 12 bases at J, with 16 bases between. DNA for the CDR3: TGTGCCAGCAGTGGAGGGGGGGGGCGCGGCCAGCATTTT. It specifies CASSGGGGRGQHF.

This chain joins TRBV19 and TRBJ2-4, with 7 bases lining up with TRBD2. J was trimmed by 4 bases and V by 3 bases; bases with no gene match: 15. CDR1 and CDR2 (germline): LNHDA, SQIVND (reference sequence). The length of the CDR3 is 18 residues. The CDR3 nucleotides read TGTGCCAGTAGTATGGGGAGGGCCCGGGACGTATCTAAAAACATTCAGTACTTC. Its protein is CASSMGRARDVSKNIQYF.

The chain combines TRBV6-6 with TRBJ2-1; D uncertain. This CDR3 is built from 15 residues. CDR1 MNHNY and CDR2 SVGAGI come from the germline V gene (reference sequence). V was cut by 5 bases and J by 3 bases, with 14 bases left in between. CDR3 in DNA: TGTGCCAGCAGTGCCTCTCGCGGCGGCTACAATGAGCAGTTCTTC. This gives the protein CASSASRGGYNEQFF.

The V gene is TRBV6-5, the J gene TRBJ1-6; no firm D call. The V end was cut by 8 bases, the J end by 4 bases, with 15 bases between. This CDR3 comprises 15 residues. Germline CDR1 reads MNHEY; CDR2 reads SVGAGI. As DNA, the CDR3 is TGTGCCAGCCAGAACGATGGCCTTTATAATTCACCCCTCCACTTT. The encoded protein is CASQNDGLYNSPLHF.

The CDR3 here is CASSQGTGGSYNEQFF. CDR3 in DNA: TGCGCCAGCAGCCAAGGAACAGGGGGATCCTACAATGAGCAGTTCTTC. This chain links TRBV4-3 with TRBJ2-1; 8 nucleotides line up with TRBD1. Germline V gene data show CDR1 as LGHNA and CDR2 as YSLEER. Losses at the gene ends were 1 base for V and 1 base for J; bases not matched to a gene: 3. The length of the CDR3 is 16 residues.

The chain joins TRBV27 to TRBJ2-3, with D tentatively TRBD2 (6 bases). The V gene's germline CDR1 is MNHEY and CDR2 SMNVEV (reference sequence). Trimming took 11 bases from V and 0 from J, leaving 15 bases between them. This CDR3 is 14 amino acids long. The CDR3 sequence is CASQRVTSTDTQYF. CDR3 bases: TGTGCCTCCCAGCGGGTGACTAGCACAGATACGCAGTATTTT.

V is TRBV11-2 and J is TRBJ2-7, with 9 bases aligning to TRBD1. The CDR3 is 15 residues long. With 4 bases clipped from V and 3 bases from J, the junction kept 7 bases outside the gene matches. Looked up from germline, CDR1 is SGHAT and CDR2 is FQNNGV. Here the CDR3 reads CASSSPGQGNYEQYF. CDR3 nucleotide sequence: TGTGCCAGCAGCTCCCCGGGACAGGGAAACTACGAGCAGTACTTC. Combining the CDR3 with reference TRBV11-2 and TRBJ2-7 gives the whole variable domain EAGVAQSPRYKIIEKRQSVAFWCNPISGHATLYWYQQILGQGPKLLIQFQNNGVVDDSQLPKDRFSAERLKGVDSTLKIQPAKLEDSAVYLCASSSPGQGNYEQYFGPGTRLTVT.

For the CDR3, the DNA is TGTGCCAGCAGACATAGCGGGAGGGCTCTGTACGAGCAGTACTTC. Translation gives CASRHSGRALYEQYF. The chain employs TRBV27 and TRBJ2-7; TRBD2 matches 11 bases. Germline V gives CDR1 MNHEY, CDR2 SMNVEV (reference sequence). The CDR3 contains 15 residues. V shed 6 bases and J 4 bases; nucleotides not matched to a gene: 8.

The J gene is TRBJ1-2, the V gene TRBV29-1; D is ambiguous. CDR3 size: 11 residues. From germline, CDR1 is SQVTM and CDR2 ANQGSEA. V was shortened by 3 bases and J by 1 base, with 3 bases between the two germline ends. The CDR3 protein is CSVESNYGYTF. DNA for the CDR3: TGCAGCGTTGAGAGTAACTATGGCTACACCTTC.